The 10 T cell receptor beta chains below come from one sample, sequenced in a study of blood T cells in healthy people across ages. Alongside a J-beta primer mix, a sample-barcoded 5' primer served in a second PCR lasting roughly 7 to 11 cycles. MiXCR, applied by TCRdb to the 5' RACE reads, yields one record per CDR3 protein. The sample contains over 300,000 distinct CDR3 sequences, about 52% of which appear only once. Material: blood. All receptors come from a man in his 60s in good health.

The chain carries TRBV20-1 and TRBJ2-1, with D maybe TRBD2 (7 bases). The CDR3 consists of 17 residues. The germline CDR1 and CDR2 sequences are DFQATT and SNEGSKA (reference sequence). The ends were cut back, 4 bases at V and 3 bases at J, with 22 bases in the middle. The CDR3 is CSATSGSRGAFYNEQFF. In DNA form, the CDR3 reads TGCAGTGCTACCTCGGGGAGCCGGGGGGCCTTCTACAATGAGCAGTTCTTC.

This clonotype was observed a few times. The rearrangement joins TRBV6-1 to TRBJ2-4, with a possible D match to TRBD1 (6 bases). The better agreement between TRBJ2-7 and the DNA end casts doubt on the J call. The CDR3 has 11 residues. Germline CDR1 MNHNS, CDR2 SASEGT. CDR3 nucleotides: TGTGCCAGCAGTGAGACAGGCGAGCAGTACTTC. As protein: CASSETGEQYF.

As for this clonotype: This may be a read error: a much more frequent sequence differs by one nucleotide. The chain combines TRBV7-2 with TRBJ2-1; D gene uncertain. The germline gives CDR1 SGHTA, CDR2 FQGNSA. This CDR3 is built from 16 residues. The germline V and J ends were trimmed by 0 bases and 3 bases, with 12 bases remaining between them. The CDR3 protein is CASSLAARVNYNEQFF. CDR3 sequence (DNA): TGTGCCAGCAGCTTAGCGGCAAGGGTGAACTACAATGAGCAGTTCTTC.

This clonotype was counted only a few times. The rearrangement uses TRBV12-3 or TRBV12-4 and TRBJ2-5; maybe TRBD2 (6 bases). V was trimmed by 7 bases and J by 1 base, leaving 19 bases between them. The length of the CDR3 is 16 residues. The CDR3 nucleotides read TGTGCCAGCACCCCGTCGGGGAGCGGGCTCCAAGAGACCCAGTACTTC. Translated: CASTPSGSGLQETQYF.

The chain combines TRBV6-5 with TRBJ2-7; 8 positions match TRBD1. Trimming took 5 bases from V and 4 from J; bases not matched to a gene: 10. This CDR3 has 15 amino acids. The germline CDR1 and CDR2 sequences are MNHEY and SVGAGI. The CDR3 region has the DNA TGTGCCAGCAGTGAGCCCCGCAGGGGGCTGTACGAGCAGTACTTC. As protein: CASSEPRRGLYEQYF.

Only a few counts were recorded for this clonotype. The V call is TRBV29-1, the J call TRBJ2-7; D possibly corresponds to TRBD2 (6 bases). V was pared by 7 bases and J by 10 bases, with 17 bases between. The CDR3 extends over 11 amino acids. Germline-derived CDR1 and CDR2 are SQVTM and ANQGSEA. CDR3 nucleotides: TGCAGCGGCGGGGAGGCGGCGGTACAGTACTTC. It specifies CSGGEAAVQYF.

The chain recombines TRBV5-4 with TRBJ1-4, with TRBD1 as a possible D gene (6 bases). The CDR3 loop spans 15 amino acids. The ends were cut back, 6 bases at V and 7 bases at J, with 19 bases in the middle. CDR1 is SGHNT, CDR2 YYREEE, per germline (reference sequence). CDR3 coding DNA: TGTGCCAGCACCCGAGGATCAGGGGAGGGTGAAAAACTGTTTTTT. Translating it yields CASTRGSGEGEKLFF.

V gene TRBV7-2 combines with J gene TRBJ2-5, with TRBD2 matching 8 bases. Germline trimming cut 6 bases from V and 4 bases from J; bases unmatched to any gene: 7. Germline V gives CDR1 SGHTA, CDR2 FQGNSA. The CDR3 consists of 14 residues. In nucleotides, the CDR3 is TGTGCCAGCAGTTCGCGGACTAGCCGAGAGACCCAGTACTTC. Translation: CASSSRTSRETQYF.

This chain links TRBV6-5 with TRBJ1-6, with no clear D. V was pared by 0 bases and J by 0 bases, with 6 bases between. The V gene's germline CDR1 is MNHEY and CDR2 SVGAGI. CDR3 length: 16 residues. DNA of the CDR3: TGTGCCAGCAGTTACTCGAGCAGCTCCTATAATTCACCCCTCCACTTT. This translates into CASSYSSSSYNSPLHF.

The genes are TRBV7-2 and TRBJ1-1, with unresolved D. CDR3 size: 15 residues. Germline lookup yields CDR1 SGHTA and CDR2 FQGNSA. V lost 1 base to trimming and J lost 1 base, with 10 bases between them. The CDR3 reads CASSLDVGGNTEAFF. CDR3 DNA sequence: TGTGCCAGCAGCTTAGACGTCGGAGGGAACACTGAAGCTTTCTTT.